The clone carrying this T cell receptor (beta chain) was counted many times. This sample was taken from a study of T cells after yellow fever vaccination. V dropped 5 bases and J dropped 0 bases, with 13 bases sitting between them. CDR1 and CDR2 from the germline V gene are SGHVS and FQNEAQ. The CDR3 has 15 amino acids. Template switching with 5'RACE generated the TCR cDNA and added a universal primer site and UMIs. TCRdb redid the calling of the 5' RACE reads with MiXCR, one entry per CDR3 protein. The sample holds 250,000 or so distinct CDR3 sequences, approximately 3.8% seen once. The material was PBMCs, obtained 15 days after the yellow fever booster vaccination. V gene TRBV7-8 combines with J gene TRBJ1-2; D gene uncertain. This clonotype originated in a man aged 18 to 35 who received the YFV17D yellow fever vaccine. The CDR3, as DNA: TGTGCCAGCAGCCCCAGGACCGAAGCTAACTATGGCTACACCTTC. Translating it yields CASSPRTEANYGYTF.